This T cell receptor beta chain came from a study of Ad26.COV2.S vaccination and SARS-CoV-2 variants. On the study more broadly: Administration of Ad26.COV2.S was intramuscular, either once or twice 56 days apart.

The CDR3 runs to 13 residues. Trimming stripped 8 bases from V and 10 bases from J, with 15 bases between. The treatment is: around 19 received Ad26.COV2.S at low or high dose, single or two shots; 5 received placebo; per-sample allocation not given. Collection of samples fell on day 63 after the first vaccine or placebo injection. The method was immunoSEQ multiplex PCR; TCRdb's version includes in-frame clones alone and lacks a portion of them. The sample contains some 300,000 clones, around four fifths of which appear only once. The gene calls are TRBV12-3 or TRBV12-4 and TRBJ2-6, with D tentatively TRBD1 or TRBD2 (5 bases each). This TCR was sampled from a person aged 18-65 years who received the Ad26.COV2.S COVID-19 vaccine or a placebo. The sample in question was peripheral blood, obtained in a trial of Ad26.COV2.S vaccine versus placebo. The CDR3 region is CASGGSGRNVLTF. CDR3 sequence (DNA): TGTGCCAGCGGGGGTTCGGGCCGTAACGTCCTGACTTTC.